This T cell receptor beta chain is drawn from a study of tumor and adjacent non-tumor tissue in lung cancer. About the study: Patients comprised about eleven adenocarcinoma, a couple of squamous cell carcinoma and 1 small cell lung cancer.

V lost 7 bases, J lost 7 bases, and 8 bases stayed unmatched. The CDR3 length is 13 residues. Germline CDR1 and CDR2: DFQATT and SNEGSKA (reference sequence). The template was RNA from unsorted bulk tissue. The normal lung tissue was taken more than 3 cm from the tumor edge. TCRbeta libraries were built with three rounds of nested PCR, modified from ARM-PCR. TCRdb itself ran the multiplex PCR reads through MiXCR, one entry per CDR3 protein. The sample includes approximately 100,000 distinct CDR3 sequences, 50% to 70% of them seen just once. V is TRBV20-1 and J is TRBJ2-1; 9 bases are a match to TRBD2. This clonotype originated in a man aged 25-45 years with non-small cell lung cancer. Sequenced input: distant non-tumor lung tissue. CDR3 DNA sequence: TGCAGTGGTCCTAGCGGGGTATTAAATGAGCAGTTCTTC. Protein product: CSGPSGVLNEQFF.